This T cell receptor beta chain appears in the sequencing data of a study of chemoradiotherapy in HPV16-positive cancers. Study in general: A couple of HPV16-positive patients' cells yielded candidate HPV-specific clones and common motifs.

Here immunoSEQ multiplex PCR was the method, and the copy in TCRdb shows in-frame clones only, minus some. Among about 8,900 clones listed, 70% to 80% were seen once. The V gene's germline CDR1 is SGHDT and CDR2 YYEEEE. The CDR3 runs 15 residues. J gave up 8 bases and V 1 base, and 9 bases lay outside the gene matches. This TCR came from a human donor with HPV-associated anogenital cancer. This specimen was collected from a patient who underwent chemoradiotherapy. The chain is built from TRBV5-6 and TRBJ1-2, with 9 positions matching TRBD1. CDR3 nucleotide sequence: TGTGCCAGCAGCTTGTACGATCGGGACAGGGTCGGCTACACCTTC. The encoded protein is CASSLYDRDRVGYTF.